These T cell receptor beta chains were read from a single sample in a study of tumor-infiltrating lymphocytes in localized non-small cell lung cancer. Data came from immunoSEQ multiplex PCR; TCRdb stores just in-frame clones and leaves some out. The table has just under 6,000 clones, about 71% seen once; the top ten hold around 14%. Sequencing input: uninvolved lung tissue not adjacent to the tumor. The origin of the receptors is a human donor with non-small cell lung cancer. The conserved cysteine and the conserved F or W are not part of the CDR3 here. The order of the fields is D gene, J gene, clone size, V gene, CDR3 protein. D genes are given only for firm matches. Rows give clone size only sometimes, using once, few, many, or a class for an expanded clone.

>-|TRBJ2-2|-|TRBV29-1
SVWGGRKNGELF
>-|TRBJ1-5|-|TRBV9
ASSGGTNNQPQH
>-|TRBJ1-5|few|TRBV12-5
ASGLEETPQH
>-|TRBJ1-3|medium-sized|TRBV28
ASSRDGSGNTIY
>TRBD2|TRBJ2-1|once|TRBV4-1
ASSQAELAGGKSYNEQF
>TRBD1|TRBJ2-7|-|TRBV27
ASSARGPLYEQY
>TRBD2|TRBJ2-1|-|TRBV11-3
ASSLKLAGGEQF
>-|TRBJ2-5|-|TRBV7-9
ASSSDRSQETQY
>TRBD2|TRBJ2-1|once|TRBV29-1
SVAFGLAVNEQF
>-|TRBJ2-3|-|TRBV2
ASSALTDTQY
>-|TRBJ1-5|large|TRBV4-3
ASSESWQGNQPQH
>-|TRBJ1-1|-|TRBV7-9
ASSLEGAGFRLNTEAF
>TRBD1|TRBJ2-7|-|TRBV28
ASLGQGFEQY
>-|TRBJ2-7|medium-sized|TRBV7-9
ASSLEQKALEQY
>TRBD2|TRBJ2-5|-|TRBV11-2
ASSFGLAGQETQY
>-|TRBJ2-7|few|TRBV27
ASSLGSGAPYEQY
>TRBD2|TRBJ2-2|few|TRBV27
ASSGTSFAGELF
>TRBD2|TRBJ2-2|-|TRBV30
AWTIRTSGRSGELF
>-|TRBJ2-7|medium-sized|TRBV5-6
ASSFRGKNYEQY
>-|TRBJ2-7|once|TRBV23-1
ASTPPETDLYEQY
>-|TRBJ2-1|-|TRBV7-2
ASSLGTYYNEQF
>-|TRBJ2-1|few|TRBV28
ASMTGSSGSTDEQF
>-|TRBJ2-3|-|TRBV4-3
ASSQEAGMETDTQY
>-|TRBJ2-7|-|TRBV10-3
AISESLRGYEQY
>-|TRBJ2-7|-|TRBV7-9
ASSLSSYEQY
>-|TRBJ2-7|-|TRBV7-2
ASSSRGEQY
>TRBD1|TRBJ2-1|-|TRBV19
ASSISGGAYNEQF
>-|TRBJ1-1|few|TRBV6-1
ASSYSGTTNTEAF
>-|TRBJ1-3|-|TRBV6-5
ASSYSRGNTIY
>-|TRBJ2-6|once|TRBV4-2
ASSQDSTAGANVLT
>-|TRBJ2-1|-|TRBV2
AGGRTSYNEQF
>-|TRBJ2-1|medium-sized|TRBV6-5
ASSPGGHNEQF
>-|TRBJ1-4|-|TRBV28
ASSDRPEKLF
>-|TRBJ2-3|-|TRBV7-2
ASSLGLVGGQY
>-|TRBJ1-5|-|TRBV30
AWSVGGDQPQH
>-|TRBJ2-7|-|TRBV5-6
ASSLDRRDRREQY
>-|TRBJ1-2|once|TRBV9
ASSAARMDSYGYT
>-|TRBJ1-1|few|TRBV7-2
ASSRRSGGSAEAF
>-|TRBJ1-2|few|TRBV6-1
ATRDGEAYGYT
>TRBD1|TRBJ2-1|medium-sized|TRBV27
ASSLGWDREQF
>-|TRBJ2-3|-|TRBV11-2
ASSSPDGTHTQRDTQY
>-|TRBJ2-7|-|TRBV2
ASSERIAPVREQY
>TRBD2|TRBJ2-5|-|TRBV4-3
ASSQNSGLEETQY
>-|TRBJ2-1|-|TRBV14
ASSHKNRGVSYNEQF
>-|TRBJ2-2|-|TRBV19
ASSTGRRTGELF
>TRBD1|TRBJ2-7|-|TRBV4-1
ASSRQGTGRGEQY
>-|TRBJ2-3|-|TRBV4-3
ASSPPGTDTQY
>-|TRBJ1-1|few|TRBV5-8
ASSLTGLVNTEAF
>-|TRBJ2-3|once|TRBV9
ASSAEAGDTQY
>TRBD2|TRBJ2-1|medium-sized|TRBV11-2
ASSSGLAYNEQF
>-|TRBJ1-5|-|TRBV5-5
ASSLWGNSNQPQH